This T cell receptor (beta chain) comes out of a study of T-cell memory formation after mild COVID-19. Background on the study: For the most part, TCR clusters were specific to one donor. Study observations and caveats: The study detected some responding clones in pre-infection memory, suggesting cross-reactive memory joined. Clones that contracted clustered mainly in CM and EM if CD4+ and in EMRA if CD8+. Clones from the second wave (peaking day 37) had unconfirmed SARS-CoV-2 specificity.

Of note for this clonotype: The target antigen is unknown.

The ends were cut back, 4 bases at V and 6 bases at J, with 7 bases in the middle. The CDR3 contains 11 residues. Germline lookup yields CDR1 SNHLY and CDR2 FYNNEI. TCRdb ran MiXCR on the 5' RACE reads and lists one entry per CDR3 protein. The sample yields 70,000 to 95,000 distinct CDR3 sequences, around 13% seen once. The rearrangement uses TRBV2 and TRBJ2-7; the D is unclear. This TCR came from a man between 18 and 35 years old who had mild COVID-19 (a few samples of this study predate the infection). Cell type and time point are not known. Sequencing was carried out using PBMCs or a T cell subset sorted from them (not recorded which). The chain's CDR3 is CASSGGFEQYF. The CDR3 DNA sequence: TGTGCCAGCAGTGGGGGATTCGAGCAGTACTTC.